This T cell receptor beta chain is drawn from a study of cytomegalovirus exposure and HLA in healthy donors. Study results and limitations: When the data were analyzed later, several of the most significant clusters appeared to be linked to common viral pathogens.

The PCR had 60 Vbeta and 13 Jbeta primers. Only in-frame clones appear in the TCRdb table, and some are missing; sequencing was by immunoSEQ multiplex PCR. The sample has 150,000 to 200,000 clones, 79% seen once. On this clone itself: No antigen is known for it.

The germline V gene has CDR1 SEHNR and CDR2 FQNEAQ (reference sequence). The CDR3 has 16 residues. V shed 5 bases, J shed 4 bases, and the junction held 8 bases outside the gene matches. The sample taken for sequencing was PBMCs. The receptor was derived from a woman between 50 and 59 years old in good health and CMV-seronegative. The rearrangement joins TRBV7-9 to TRBJ2-7, with 13 bases that match TRBD2. CDR3 protein: CASSRWTSGSHYEQYF. CDR3 nucleotides: TGTGCCAGCAGCCGTTGGACTAGCGGGAGCCATTACGAGCAGTACTTC.